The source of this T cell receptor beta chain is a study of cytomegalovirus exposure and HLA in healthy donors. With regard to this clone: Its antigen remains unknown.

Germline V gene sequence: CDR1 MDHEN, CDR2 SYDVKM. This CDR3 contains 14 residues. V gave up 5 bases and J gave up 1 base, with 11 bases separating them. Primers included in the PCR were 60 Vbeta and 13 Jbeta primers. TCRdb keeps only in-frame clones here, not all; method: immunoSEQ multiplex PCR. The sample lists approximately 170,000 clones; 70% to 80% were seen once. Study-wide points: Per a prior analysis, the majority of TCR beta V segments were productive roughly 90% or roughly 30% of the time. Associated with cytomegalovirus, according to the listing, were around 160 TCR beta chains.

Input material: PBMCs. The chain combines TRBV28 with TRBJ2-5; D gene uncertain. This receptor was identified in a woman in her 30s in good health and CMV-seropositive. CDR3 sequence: CASSEQHSQETQYF. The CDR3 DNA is TGTGCCAGCAGTGAACAGCACTCCCAAGAGACCCAGTACTTC.